One sample yielded the 3 T cell receptor beta chains listed below, sequenced in a study of shared clonotypes between healthy human individuals. Some clones are missing from TCRdb's copy, which holds only in-frame ones; the method was immunoSEQ multiplex PCR. The sample includes 2.5 million or so clones, roughly 92% of them seen just once. The specimen sequenced was naive CD4+ T cells sorted from blood. Documented subset: CD45RA+ positively selected. These receptors came from a man aged 18 to 29 in good health.

The V and J genes are TRBV20-1 and TRBJ2-7, with D unclear. The CDR3 runs 11 residues. Trimming took off 6 bases at V and 6 bases at J, with 12 bases between the two ends. CDR1 and CDR2 (germline): DFQATT, SNEGSKA (reference sequence). For the CDR3, the DNA is TGCAGTGCCGAGACTTACCCCGAGCAGTACTTC. Encoded protein: CSAETYPEQYF.

Turning to this clone: The DNA is left out, because the CDR3 cannot be placed on it with certainty; the CDR3 is given as TCRdb lists it. V gene TRBV19 combines with J gene TRBJ2-5; the DNA was not compared with TRBD2, the D call given in the table. The CDR3 is 13 residues long, ends included. The germline CDR1 and CDR2 sequences are LNHDA and SQIVND (reference sequence). The CDR3 spells CASTSGGRETQYF.

V is TRBV2 and J is TRBJ2-1; 8 bases fit TRBD1. CDR3 length: 16 amino acids. Unmatched junction bases numbered 8, after V lost 4 bases and J lost 3 bases. In germline, CDR1 is SNHLY, CDR2 FYNNEI. The CDR3 bases are TGTGCCAGCAGTGGAGTGGACAGGGCGCTCTACAATGAGCAGTTCTTC. Translating gives CASSGVDRALYNEQFF.